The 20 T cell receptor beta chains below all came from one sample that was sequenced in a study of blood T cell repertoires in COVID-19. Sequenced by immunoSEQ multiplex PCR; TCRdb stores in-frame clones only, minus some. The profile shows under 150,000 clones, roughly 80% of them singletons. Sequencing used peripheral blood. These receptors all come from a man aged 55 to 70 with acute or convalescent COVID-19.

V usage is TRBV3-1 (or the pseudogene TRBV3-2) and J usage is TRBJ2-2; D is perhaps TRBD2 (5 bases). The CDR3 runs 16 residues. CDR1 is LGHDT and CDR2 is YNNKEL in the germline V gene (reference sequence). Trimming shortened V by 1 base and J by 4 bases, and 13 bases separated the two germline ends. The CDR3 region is CASSQGAVAGTGELFF. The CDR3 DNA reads TGTGCCAGCAGCCAAGGAGCGGTTGCGGGCACCGGGGAGCTGTTTTTT.

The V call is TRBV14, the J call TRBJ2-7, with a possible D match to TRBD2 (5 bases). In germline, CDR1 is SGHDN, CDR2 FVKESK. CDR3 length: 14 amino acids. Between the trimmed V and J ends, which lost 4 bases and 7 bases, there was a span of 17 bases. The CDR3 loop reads CASSRGRPPGEQYF. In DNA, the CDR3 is TGTGCCAGCAGCCGGGGAAGGCCTCCGGGGGAGCAGTACTTC.

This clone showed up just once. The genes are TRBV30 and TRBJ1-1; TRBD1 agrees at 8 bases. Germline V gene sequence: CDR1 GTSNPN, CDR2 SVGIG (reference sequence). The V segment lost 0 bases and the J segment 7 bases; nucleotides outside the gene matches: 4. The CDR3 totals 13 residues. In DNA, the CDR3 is TGTGCCTGGAGTGTACAGGGACAGGATGAAGCTTTCTTT. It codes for CAWSVQGQDEAFF.

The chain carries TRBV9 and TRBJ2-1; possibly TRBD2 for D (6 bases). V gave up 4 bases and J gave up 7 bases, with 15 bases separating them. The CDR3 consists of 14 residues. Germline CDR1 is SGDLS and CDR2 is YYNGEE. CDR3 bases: TGTGCCAGCAGCCCACCATGGGGGAGGAATGAGCAGTTCTTC. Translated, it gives CASSPPWGRNEQFF. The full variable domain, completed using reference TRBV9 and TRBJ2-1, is DSGVTQTPKHLITATGQRVTLRCSPRSGDLSVYWYQQSLDQGLQFLIQYYNGEERAKGNILERFSAQQFPDLHSELNLSSLELGDSALYFCASSPPWGRNEQFFGPGTRLTVL.

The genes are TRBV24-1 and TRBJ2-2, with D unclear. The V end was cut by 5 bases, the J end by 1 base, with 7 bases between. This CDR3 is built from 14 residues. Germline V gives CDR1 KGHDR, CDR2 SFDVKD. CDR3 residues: CATSVSLNTGELFF. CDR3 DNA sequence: TGTGCCACCAGTGTCTCCTTGAACACCGGGGAGCTGTTTTTT.

In DNA form, the CDR3 reads TGTGCCAGCAACCAGGGGGCTAAAACTGAAGCTTTCTTT. This translates into CASNQGAKTEAFF. The rearrangement joins TRBV6-5 to TRBJ1-1; TRBD1 matches at 8 bases. The CDR3 covers 13 residues. Germline values: CDR1 MNHEY, CDR2 SVGAGI. The J segment lost 5 bases and the V segment lost 7 bases, leaving 6 bases of the junction unmatched.

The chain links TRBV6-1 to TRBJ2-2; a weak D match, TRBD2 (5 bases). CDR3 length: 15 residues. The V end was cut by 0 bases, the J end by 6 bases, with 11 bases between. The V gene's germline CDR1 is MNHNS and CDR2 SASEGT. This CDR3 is CASSEALGSAGELFF. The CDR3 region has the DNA TGTGCCAGCAGTGAAGCGCTGGGGAGCGCCGGGGAGCTGTTTTTT.

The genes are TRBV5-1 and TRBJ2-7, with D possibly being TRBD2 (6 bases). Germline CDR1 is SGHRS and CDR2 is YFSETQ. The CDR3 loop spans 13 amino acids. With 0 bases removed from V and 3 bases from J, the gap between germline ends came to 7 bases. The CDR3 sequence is CASSLDGGYEQYF. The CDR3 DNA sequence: TGCGCCAGCAGCTTGGACGGGGGCTACGAGCAGTACTTC.

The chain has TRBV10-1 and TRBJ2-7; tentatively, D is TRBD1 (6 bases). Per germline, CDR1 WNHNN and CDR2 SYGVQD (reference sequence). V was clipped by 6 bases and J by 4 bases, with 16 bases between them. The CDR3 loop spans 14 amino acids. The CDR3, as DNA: TGCGCCAGCAGCCAGGGGCTCGGAGGATACGAGCAGTACTTC. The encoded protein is CASSQGLGGYEQYF.

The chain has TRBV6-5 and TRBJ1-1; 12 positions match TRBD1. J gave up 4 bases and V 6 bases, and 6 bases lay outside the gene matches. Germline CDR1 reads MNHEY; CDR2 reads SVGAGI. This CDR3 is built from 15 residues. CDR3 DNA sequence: TGTGCCAGCAGGGGGGACAGGGGGCCAACCACTGAAGCTTTCTTT. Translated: CASRGDRGPTTEAFF.

CDR3 in DNA: TGTGCCAGCAGCGTAGAGGCTAGCGGCCCCTACGAGCAGTACTTC. It yields the protein CASSVEASGPYEQYF. This chain uses TRBV9 with TRBJ2-7, with 7 bases lining up with TRBD2. V lost 0 bases, J lost 2 bases, and 5 bases stayed unmatched. From germline, CDR1 is SGDLS and CDR2 YYNGEE. This CDR3 spans 15 amino acids.

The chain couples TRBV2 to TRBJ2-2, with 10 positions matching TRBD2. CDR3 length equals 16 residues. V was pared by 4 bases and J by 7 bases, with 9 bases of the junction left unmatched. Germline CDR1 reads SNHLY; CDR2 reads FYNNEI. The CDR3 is CASSVISGGLVGELFF. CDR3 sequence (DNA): TGTGCCAGCAGTGTGATTAGCGGGGGGTTGGTCGGGGAGCTGTTTTTT.

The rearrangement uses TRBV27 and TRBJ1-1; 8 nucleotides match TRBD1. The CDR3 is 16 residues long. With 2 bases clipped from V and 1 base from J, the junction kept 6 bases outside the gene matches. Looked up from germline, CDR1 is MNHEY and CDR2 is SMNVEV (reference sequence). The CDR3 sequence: CASSLPGGEGNTEAFF. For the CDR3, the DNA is TGTGCCAGCAGTTTACCAGGGGGCGAAGGGAACACTGAAGCTTTCTTT.

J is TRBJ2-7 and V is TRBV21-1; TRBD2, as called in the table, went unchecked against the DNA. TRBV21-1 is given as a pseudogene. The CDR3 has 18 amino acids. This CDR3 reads CASSKEGRGGQTLWEQYF. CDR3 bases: TGTGCCAGCAGCAAAGAAGGGAGGGGGGGCCAGACCCTCTGGGAGCAGTACTTC.

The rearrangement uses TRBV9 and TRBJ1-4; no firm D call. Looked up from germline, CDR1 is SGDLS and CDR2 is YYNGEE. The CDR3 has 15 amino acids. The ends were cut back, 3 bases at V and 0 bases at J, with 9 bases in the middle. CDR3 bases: TGTGCCAGCAGCGCCAGACTAGCAACTAATGAAAAACTGTTTTTT. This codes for CASSARLATNEKLFF.

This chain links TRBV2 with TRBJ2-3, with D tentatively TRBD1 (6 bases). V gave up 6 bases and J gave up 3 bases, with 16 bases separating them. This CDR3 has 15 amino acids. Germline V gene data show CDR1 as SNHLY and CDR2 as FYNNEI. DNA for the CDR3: TGTGCCAGCAGCCAACAGGGCCCCTCTACAGATACGCAGTATTTT. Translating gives CASSQQGPSTDTQYF.

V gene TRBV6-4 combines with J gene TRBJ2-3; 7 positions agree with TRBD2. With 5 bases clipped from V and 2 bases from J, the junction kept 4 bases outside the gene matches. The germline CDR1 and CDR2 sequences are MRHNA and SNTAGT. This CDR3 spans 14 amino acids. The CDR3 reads CASSPTSATDTQYF. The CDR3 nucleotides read TGTGCCAGCAGTCCTACTAGCGCCACAGATACGCAGTATTTT.

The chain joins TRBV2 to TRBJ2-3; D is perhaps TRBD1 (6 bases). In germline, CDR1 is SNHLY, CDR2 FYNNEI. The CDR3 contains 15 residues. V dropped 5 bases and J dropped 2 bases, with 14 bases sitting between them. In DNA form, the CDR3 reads TGTGCCAGCAGTCCTGACAGGACCCTCACAGATACGCAGTATTTT. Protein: CASSPDRTLTDTQYF.

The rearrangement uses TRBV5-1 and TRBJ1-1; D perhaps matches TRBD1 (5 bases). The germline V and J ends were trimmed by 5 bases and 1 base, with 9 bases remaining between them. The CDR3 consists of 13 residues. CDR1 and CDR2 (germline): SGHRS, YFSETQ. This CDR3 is CASSLTGNTEAFF. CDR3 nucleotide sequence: TGCGCCAGCAGTCTCACAGGGAACACTGAAGCTTTCTTT.

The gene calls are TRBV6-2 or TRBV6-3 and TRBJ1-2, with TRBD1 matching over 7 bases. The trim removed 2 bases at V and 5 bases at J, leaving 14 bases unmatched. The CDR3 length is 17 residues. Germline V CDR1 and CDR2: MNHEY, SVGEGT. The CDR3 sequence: CASSYPPRTGDRYGYTF. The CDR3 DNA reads TGTGCCAGCAGTTACCCCCCACGGACAGGAGACCGTTATGGCTACACCTTC.